The count of the clone carrying this T cell receptor beta chain is one. What it recognizes is unknown. At study entry, adolescents had tuberculin skin tests and IGRA screening. Each donor contributed about 100,000 T cells on average, unsorted. The method was immunoSEQ multiplex PCR; TCRdb's version includes in-frame clones alone and lacks a portion of them. Found here are 20,000 to 25,000 clones, 95% to 96% of them singletons; the top ten hold 9.4%. This entry comes from a study of T cells in tuberculosis. Overall study: This South African cohort compared adolescents with or without latent tuberculosis against adults with active tuberculosis. Findings and limits, study-wide: Using the GMM-specific repertoire gave 85% to 90% accuracy versus about 70% with motifs.

This CDR3 contains 14 residues. The germline gives CDR1 GTSNPN, CDR2 SVGIG (reference sequence). V and J are TRBV30 and TRBJ1-4; the D gene is possibly TRBD1 (6 bases). Sequencing was carried out using PBMCs. The receptor was derived from a donor aged 10-29 years with latent tuberculosis or without tuberculosis infection. The CDR3 nucleotides are TGTGCAACAACGCTCGGGACATTTAATGAAAAACTGTTTTTT. Its translation: CATTLGTFNEKLFF.